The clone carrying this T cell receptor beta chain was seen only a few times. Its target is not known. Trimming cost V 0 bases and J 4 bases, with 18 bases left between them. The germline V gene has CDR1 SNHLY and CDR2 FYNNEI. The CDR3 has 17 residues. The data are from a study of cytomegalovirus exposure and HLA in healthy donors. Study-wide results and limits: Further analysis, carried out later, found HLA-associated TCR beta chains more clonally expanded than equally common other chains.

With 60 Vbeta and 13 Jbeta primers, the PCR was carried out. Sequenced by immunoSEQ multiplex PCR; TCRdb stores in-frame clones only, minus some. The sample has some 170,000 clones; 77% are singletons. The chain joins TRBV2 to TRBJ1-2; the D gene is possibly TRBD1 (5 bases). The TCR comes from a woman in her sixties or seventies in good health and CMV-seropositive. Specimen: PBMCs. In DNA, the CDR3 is TGTGCCAGCAGTGAAGCCCCTCAAGGGGAAATGGGCTATGGCTACACCTTC. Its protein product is CASSEAPQGEMGYGYTF.